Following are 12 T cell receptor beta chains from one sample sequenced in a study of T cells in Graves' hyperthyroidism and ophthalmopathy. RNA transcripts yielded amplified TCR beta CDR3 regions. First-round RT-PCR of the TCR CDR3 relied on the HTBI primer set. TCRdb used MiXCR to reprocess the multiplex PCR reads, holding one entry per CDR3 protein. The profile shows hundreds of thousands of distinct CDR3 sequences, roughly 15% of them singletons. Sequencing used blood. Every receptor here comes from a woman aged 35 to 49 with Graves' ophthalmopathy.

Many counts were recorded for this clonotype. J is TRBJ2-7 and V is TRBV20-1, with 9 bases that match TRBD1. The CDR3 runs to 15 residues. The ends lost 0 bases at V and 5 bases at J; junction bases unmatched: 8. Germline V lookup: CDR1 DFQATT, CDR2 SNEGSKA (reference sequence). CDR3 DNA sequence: TGCAGTGCTAGAGATCGGGACAGGGAGGGGGACGAGCAGTACTTC. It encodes CSARDRDREGDEQYF.

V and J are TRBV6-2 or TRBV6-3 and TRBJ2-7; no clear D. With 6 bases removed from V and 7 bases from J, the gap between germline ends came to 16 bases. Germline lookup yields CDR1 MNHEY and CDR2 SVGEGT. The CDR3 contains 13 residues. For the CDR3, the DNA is TGTGCCAGCAGGAACCCTGTGACGCCGGAGCAGTACTTC. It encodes CASRNPVTPEQYF.

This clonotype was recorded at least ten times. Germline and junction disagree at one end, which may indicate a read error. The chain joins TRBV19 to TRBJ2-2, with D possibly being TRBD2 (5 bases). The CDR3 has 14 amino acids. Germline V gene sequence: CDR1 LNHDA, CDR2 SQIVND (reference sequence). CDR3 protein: CASSMRGNAGELFF. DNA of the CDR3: TGTGCCAGTAGTATGAGAGGGAACGCCGGGGAGCTGTTTTTT. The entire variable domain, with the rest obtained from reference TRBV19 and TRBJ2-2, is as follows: DGGITQSPKYLFRKEGQNVTLSCEQNLNHDAMYWYRQDPGQGLRLIYYSQIVNDFQKGDIAEGYSVSREKKESFPLTVTSAQKNPTAFYLCASSMRGNAGELFFGEGSRLTVL.

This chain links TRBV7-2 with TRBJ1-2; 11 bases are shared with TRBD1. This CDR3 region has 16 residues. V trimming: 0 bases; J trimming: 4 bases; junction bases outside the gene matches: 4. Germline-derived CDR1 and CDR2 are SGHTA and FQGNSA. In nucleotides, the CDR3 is TGTGCCAGCAGCTTAGCCGGGACAGGGGGGTTCTATGGCTACACCTTC. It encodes CASSLAGTGGFYGYTF.

CDR3 amino acids: CSVEGIRGSYEQYF. CDR3 bases: TGCAGCGTTGAAGGGATCAGGGGCTCCTACGAGCAGTACTTC. The chain links TRBV29-1 to TRBJ2-7; D perhaps matches TRBD1 (6 bases). The CDR3 runs 14 residues. CDR1 and CDR2 (germline): SQVTM, ANQGSEA. V dropped 1 base and J dropped 0 bases, with 10 bases sitting between them.

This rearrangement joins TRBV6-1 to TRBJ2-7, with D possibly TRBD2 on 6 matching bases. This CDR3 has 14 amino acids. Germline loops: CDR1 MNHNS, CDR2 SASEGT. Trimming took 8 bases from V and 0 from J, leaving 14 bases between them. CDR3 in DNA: TGTGCCAGCGGCCGGGACTCGAACTCCTACGAGCAGTACTTC. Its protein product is CASGRDSNSYEQYF.

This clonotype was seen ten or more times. The CDR3 DNA reads as TGTGCCAGCAGTTCACATAGGGAGACCCAGTACTTC. It is translated as CASSSHRETQYF. The J gene is TRBJ2-5, the V gene TRBV7-6; D is undetermined. Deletions cut 6 bases from V and 5 bases from J, with 10 bases between. This CDR3 is 12 amino acids long. Germline CDR1 and CDR2: SGHVS and FNYEAQ.

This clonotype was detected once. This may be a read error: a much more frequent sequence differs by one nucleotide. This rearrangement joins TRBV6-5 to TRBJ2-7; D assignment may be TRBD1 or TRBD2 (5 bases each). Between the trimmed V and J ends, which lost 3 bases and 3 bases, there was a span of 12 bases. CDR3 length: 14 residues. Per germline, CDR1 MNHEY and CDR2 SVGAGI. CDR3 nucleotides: TGTGCCAGCAGTTATGGGGGTCCTAACTACGAGCAGTACTTC. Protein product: CASSYGGPNYEQYF.

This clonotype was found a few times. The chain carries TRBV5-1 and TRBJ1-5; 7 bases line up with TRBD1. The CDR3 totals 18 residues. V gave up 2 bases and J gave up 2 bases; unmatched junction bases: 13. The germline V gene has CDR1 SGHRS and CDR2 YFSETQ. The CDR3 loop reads CASSLKLEDRLGNQPQHF. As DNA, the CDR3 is TGCGCCAGCAGCTTAAAACTAGAGGACAGGCTAGGCAATCAGCCCCAGCATTTT. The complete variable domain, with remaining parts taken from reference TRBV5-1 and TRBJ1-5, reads KAGVTQTPRYLIKTRGQQVTLSCSPISGHRSVSWYQQTPGQGLQFLFEYFSETQRNKGNFPGRFSGRQFSNSRSEMNVSTLELGDSALYLCASSLKLEDRLGNQPQHFGDGTRLSIL.

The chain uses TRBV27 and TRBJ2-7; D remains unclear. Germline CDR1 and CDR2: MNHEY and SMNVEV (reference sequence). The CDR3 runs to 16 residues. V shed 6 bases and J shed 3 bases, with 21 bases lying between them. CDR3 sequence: CASSASRWEGRYEQYF. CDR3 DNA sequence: TGTGCCAGCAGCGCCAGCAGGTGGGAAGGACGCTACGAGCAGTACTTC.

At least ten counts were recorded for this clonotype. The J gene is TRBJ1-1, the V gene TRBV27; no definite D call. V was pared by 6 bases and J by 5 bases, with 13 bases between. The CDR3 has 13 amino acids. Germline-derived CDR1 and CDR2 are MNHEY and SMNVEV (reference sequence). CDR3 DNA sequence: TGTGCCAGCAGAACAGATGACTCGACTGAAGCTTTCTTT. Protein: CASRTDDSTEAFF.

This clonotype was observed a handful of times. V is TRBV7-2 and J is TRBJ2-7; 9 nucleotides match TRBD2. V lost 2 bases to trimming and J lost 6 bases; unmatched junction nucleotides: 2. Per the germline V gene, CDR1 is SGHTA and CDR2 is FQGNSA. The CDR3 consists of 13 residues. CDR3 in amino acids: CASSLSGGSEQYF. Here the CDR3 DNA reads TGTGCCAGCAGCTTAAGCGGGGGGAGCGAGCAGTACTTC.